This T cell receptor (beta chain) appears in the sequencing data of a study of PD-1 blockade in mismatch repair-deficient tumors. For the study at large: Enrolled about 2013-2016, patients had progressing, pretreated mismatch repair-deficient cancers of about a dozen types.

The repertoire was sequenced with immunoSEQ multiplex PCR; TCRdb's copy has only in-frame clones and lacks some. The table lists around 62,000 clones, approximately 78% of them singletons. Mismatch repair deficiency was confirmed in all patients, by PCR or immunohistochemistry. Deletions cut 4 bases from V and 4 bases from J, with 11 bases between. The CDR3 totals 14 residues. Looked up from germline, CDR1 is MNHNS and CDR2 is SASEGT. The sequenced sample was peripheral blood, obtained 2 weeks after starting pembrolizumab. The receptor was isolated from an adult with mismatch repair-deficient cancer. V is TRBV6-1 and J is TRBJ2-1; TRBD1 is a possible D gene (6 bases). The CDR3 spells CASSVPGQYNEQFF. The CDR3 DNA follows: TGTGCCAGCAGTGTACCAGGACAGTACAATGAGCAGTTCTTC.